What follows are 24 T cell receptor beta chains derived from one specimen sequenced in a study of blood T cell repertoires in COVID-19. Measured with immunoSEQ multiplex PCR; TCRdb has only the in-frame clones, and not every one. The table includes approximately 150,000 clones, approximately 80% detected once. The source material was peripheral blood. The receptors here all came from a man in his 60s with active or convalescent COVID-19.

The V and J genes are TRBV19 and TRBJ2-5, with TRBD1 identical over 8 bases. With V trimmed by 0 bases and J by 4 bases, 4 bases remained unmatched. The CDR3 is 15 residues long. Germline lookup yields CDR1 LNHDA and CDR2 SQIVND (reference sequence). The CDR3 spells CASSIDTGTGETQYF. CDR3 coding DNA: TGTGCCAGTAGTATAGATACTGGGACAGGAGAGACCCAGTACTTC.

The chain carries TRBV11-3 and TRBJ2-7; 7 bases are shared with TRBD2. Per germline, CDR1 SGHNT and CDR2 YENEEA. V gave up 1 base and J gave up 6 bases; unmatched junction bases: 9. This CDR3 comprises 15 residues. The CDR3 DNA reads TGTGCCAGCAGCTTAGCGGTTAGCGGGCCCCTCGAGCAGTACTTC. Its protein is CASSLAVSGPLEQYF.

This sequence joins TRBV30 and TRBJ2-3, with a tentative D call TRBD2 (6 bases). CDR1 is GTSNPN, CDR2 SVGIG, per germline (reference sequence). This CDR3 is 14 amino acids long. V lost 5 bases and J lost 5, with 17 bases in between. CDR3 DNA sequence: TGTGCCTGGGGGAGGCGAGGGAAGGGAGATACGCAGTATTTT. The encoded protein is CAWGRRGKGDTQYF.

With regard to this clone: The sample holds other DNA sequences that translate to the same CDR3. The J gene is TRBJ1-5, the V gene TRBV30; D is unresolved. CDR1 GTSNPN and CDR2 SVGIG come from the germline V gene (reference sequence). Trimming took 0 bases from V and 3 from J, leaving 9 bases between them. The CDR3 contains 14 residues. The CDR3 region is CAWSVGTVNQPQHF. DNA for the CDR3: TGTGCCTGGAGTGTAGGTACAGTCAATCAGCCCCAGCATTTT.

J is TRBJ2-7 and V is TRBV6-2 or TRBV6-3; weak D call: TRBD2 (5 bases). The CDR3 length is 16 residues. Germline loops: CDR1 MNHEY, CDR2 SVGEGT. V was cut by 0 bases and J by 0 bases, with 12 bases left in between. The CDR3 nucleotides read TGTGCCAGCAGTTACTCGCGGCGGGCATTCTCCTACGAGCAGTACGTC. Translated, it gives CASSYSRRAFSYEQYV.

The chain carries TRBV7-9 and TRBJ2-3, with TRBD2 matching 10 bases. Germline V gene data show CDR1 as SEHNR and CDR2 as FQNEAQ (reference sequence). The junction had 4 bases not matched to a gene; V was cut back by 4 bases and J by 3 bases. The CDR3 runs to 15 residues. CDR3 DNA sequence: TGTGCCAGCAGCTCACTAGCGGGGTGGACAGATACGCAGTATTTT. This sequence encodes CASSSLAGWTDTQYF. The whole variable domain, filled in from reference TRBV7-9 and TRBJ2-3, reads DTGVSQNPRHKITKRGQNVTFRCDPISEHNRLYWYRQTLGQGPEFLTYFQNEAQLEKSRLLSDRFSAERPKGSFSTLEIQRTEQGDSAMYLCASSSLAGWTDTQYFGPGTRLTVL.

About this clone itself: The same CDR3 arises from other DNA sequences in this sample as well. The chain combines TRBV9 with TRBJ1-5, with D unresolved. CDR3 length: 14 residues. From germline, CDR1 is SGDLS and CDR2 YYNGEE. Trimming removed 0 bases from V and 3 bases from J, with 7 bases in between. The CDR3 protein is CASSVGTVNQPQHF. The DNA of the CDR3 is TGTGCCAGCAGCGTAGGTACGGTCAATCAGCCCCAGCATTTT.

This chain joins TRBV7-2 and TRBJ1-2; 7 nucleotides agree with TRBD1. From germline, CDR1 is SGHTA and CDR2 FQGNSA. This CDR3 region has 16 residues. J lost 2 bases, V lost 6 bases, and 12 bases had no gene match. The CDR3 DNA is TGTGCCAGCAGTACCTCAACGACAGGGCGGAACTATGGCTACACCTTC. Translation gives CASSTSTTGRNYGYTF. Full variable domain (missing parts from reference TRBV7-2 and TRBJ1-2): GAGVSQSPSNKVTEKGKDVELRCDPISGHTALYWYRQSLGQGLEFLIYFQGNSAPDKSGLPSDRFSAERTGGSVSTLTIQRTQQEDSAVYLCASSTSTTGRNYGYTFGSGTRLTVV.

The chain combines TRBV19 with TRBJ1-5, with D maybe TRBD1 (6 bases). The CDR3 is 14 amino acids. Trimming shortened V by 5 bases and J by 7 bases, and 15 bases separated the two germline ends. The germline gives CDR1 LNHDA, CDR2 SQIVND (reference sequence). The CDR3 here is CASSSQGFIQPQHF. CDR3 sequence (DNA): TGTGCCAGTAGTTCACAGGGTTTTATCCAGCCCCAGCATTTT.

V gene TRBV19 combines with J gene TRBJ2-5; D is possibly TRBD2 (7 bases). The germline V and J ends were trimmed by 10 bases and 2 bases, with 17 bases remaining between them. This CDR3 spans 14 amino acids. Germline CDR1 is LNHDA and CDR2 is SQIVND (reference sequence). The CDR3 here is CATGASGRQETQYF. The CDR3 DNA is TGTGCCACAGGGGCTAGCGGCCGACAAGAGACCCAGTACTTC.

The gene calls are TRBV30 and TRBJ1-2, with 8 bases lining up with TRBD1. The germline V gene has CDR1 GTSNPN and CDR2 SVGIG (reference sequence). The CDR3 extends over 11 amino acids. V shed 7 bases, J shed 7 bases, and the junction held 5 bases outside the gene matches. CDR3 DNA: TGTGCCTTCGACAGGGGAATTGGCTACACCTTC. This gives the protein CAFDRGIGYTF.

The gene calls are TRBV5-1 and TRBJ2-7; weak D call: TRBD2 (5 bases). CDR1 and CDR2 (germline): SGHRS, YFSETQ. The length of the CDR3 is 12 residues. Trimming stripped 3 bases from V and 6 bases from J, with 10 bases between. CDR3 nucleotides: TGCGCCAGCAGCTCCGGACTTGGCGAGCAGTACGTC. The encoded protein is CASSSGLGEQYV.

The rearrangement uses TRBV11-3 and TRBJ2-1; 12 nucleotides match TRBD2. The length of the CDR3 is 17 residues. CDR1 and CDR2 from the germline V gene are SGHNT and YENEEA. Losses at the gene ends were 5 bases for V and 2 bases for J; bases not matched to a gene: 7. CDR3 protein: CASSPLRTSGTYNEQFF. The CDR3 nucleotides are TGTGCCAGCAGCCCCCTAAGGACTAGCGGGACCTACAATGAGCAGTTCTTC.

The gene calls are TRBV7-9 and TRBJ2-2, with 10 bases fitting TRBD1. J gave up 2 bases and V 1 base, and 1 base lay outside the gene matches. The CDR3 is 16 residues long. Germline CDR1 SEHNR, CDR2 FQNEAQ (reference sequence). The CDR3 spells CASSLGTGGNTGELFF. The CDR3 DNA reads TGTGCCAGCAGCTTAGGGACAGGGGGAAACACCGGGGAGCTGTTTTTT.

This clone was counted once. The rearrangement joins TRBV19 to TRBJ1-1; possible D gene TRBD1, 5 bases. CDR3 length: 16 amino acids. Trimming took 5 bases from V and 2 from J, leaving 18 bases between them. Germline assignment: CDR1 LNHDA and CDR2 SQIVND (reference sequence). The CDR3 spells CASSLGYKGRNTEAFF. Here the CDR3 DNA reads TGTGCCAGTAGTTTAGGGTATAAGGGGCGAAACACTGAAGCTTTCTTT. Supplemented by reference TRBV19 and TRBJ1-1, the full variable domain reads DGGITQSPKYLFRKEGQNVTLSCEQNLNHDAMYWYRQDPGQGLRLIYYSQIVNDFQKGDIAEGYSVSREKKESFPLTVTSAQKNPTAFYLCASSLGYKGRNTEAFFGQGTRLTVV.

CDR3 bases: TGTGCCAGCTCACAGGACAGGGTCGTACTCTCGGCCAACGTCCTGACTTTC. This codes for CASSQDRVVLSANVLTF. V is TRBV18 and J is TRBJ2-6, with TRBD1 matching over 8 bases. The J segment lost 6 bases and the V segment lost 4 bases, leaving 11 bases of the junction unmatched. This CDR3 is 17 amino acids long. CDR1 and CDR2 (germline): KGHSH, LQKENI.

The CDR3 is CASSLASTGQETQYF. For the CDR3, the DNA is TGTGCCAGCAGCTTAGCCTCGACAGGTCAAGAGACCCAGTACTTC. V gene TRBV7-9 combines with J gene TRBJ2-5; TRBD1 might be the D (6 bases). In germline, CDR1 is SEHNR, CDR2 FQNEAQ (reference sequence). This CDR3 contains 15 residues. The V gene lost 0 bases and the J gene lost 2 bases, with 10 bases spanning the gap.

V gene TRBV4-1 combines with J gene TRBJ1-2; possibly TRBD1 for D (6 bases). The CDR3 spans 15 residues. CDR1 and CDR2 (germline): MGHRA, YSYEKL. Trimming pared 0 bases from V and 6 bases from J, leaving 14 bases between. CDR3 in amino acids: CASSQENSGANGYTF. In DNA form, the CDR3 reads TGCGCCAGCAGCCAAGAGAATTCAGGGGCTAATGGCTACACCTTC.

This sequence joins TRBV14 and TRBJ2-2; possible D gene TRBD1, 5 bases. V lost 6 bases, J lost 0 bases, and 14 bases lay in between. The length of the CDR3 is 16 residues. Per germline, CDR1 SGHDN and CDR2 FVKESK. The CDR3 sequence is CASRGSDSSNTGELFF. The CDR3, as DNA: TGTGCCAGCAGGGGGTCAGACAGCTCGAACACCGGGGAGCTGTTTTTT. Supplemented by reference TRBV14 and TRBJ2-2, the full variable domain reads EAGVTQFPSHSVIEKGQTVTLRCDPISGHDNLYWYRRVMGKEIKFLLHFVKESKQDESGMPNNRFLAERTGGTYSTLKVQPAELEDSGVYFCASRGSDSSNTGELFFGEGSRLTVL.

This clone was seen only once. V usage is TRBV9 and J usage is TRBJ2-3; 9 bases fit TRBD2. CDR1 is SGDLS and CDR2 is YYNGEE in the germline V gene. Trimming took 7 bases from V and 4 from J; bases not matched to a gene: 10. The CDR3 runs to 15 residues. The CDR3 bases are TGTGCCAGCGCAAAGGGCGGGGGGGAGTCAGATACGCAGTATTTT. Translating gives CASAKGGGESDTQYF.

The J gene is TRBJ1-4, the V gene TRBV6-6, with 7 positions matching TRBD1. This CDR3 is 15 amino acids long. J gave up 3 bases and V 5 bases, and 6 bases lay outside the gene matches. The germline CDR1 and CDR2 sequences are MNHNY and SVGAGI (reference sequence). As DNA, the CDR3 is TGTGCCAGCAGTAAGACAGGGCATTCTAATGAAAAACTGTTTTTT. It translates to CASSKTGHSNEKLFF.

The CDR3 DNA reads TGTGCCAGCAGCTCAGGGCTGAACACTGAAGCTTTCTTT. It translates to CASSSGLNTEAFF. The rearrangement uses TRBV7-2 and TRBJ1-1; D might be TRBD1 (5 bases). Trimming shortened V by 4 bases and J by 0 bases, and 6 bases separated the two germline ends. Looked up from germline, CDR1 is SGHTA and CDR2 is FQGNSA. The CDR3 has 13 residues.

The genes are TRBV19 and TRBJ2-3; 8 nucleotides align to TRBD1. Germline V gene sequence: CDR1 LNHDA, CDR2 SQIVND (reference sequence). The CDR3 has 17 residues. V lost 5 bases, J lost 3 bases, and 13 bases stayed unmatched. The CDR3 spells CASSAQPTGVLTDTQYF. CDR3 nucleotide sequence: TGTGCCAGTAGTGCCCAGCCGACAGGGGTCTTAACAGATACGCAGTATTTT.

This clone came up once. The rearrangement uses TRBV24-1 and TRBJ2-3; D is unclear. Looked up from germline, CDR1 is KGHDR and CDR2 is SFDVKD. CDR3 length equals 15 residues. V lost 3 bases to trimming and J lost 2 bases, with 11 bases between them. The CDR3 region is CATSDPLTTTDTQYF. CDR3 DNA sequence: TGTGCCACCAGTGATCCTTTGACAACCACAGATACGCAGTATTTT.